This paragraph reports one T cell receptor beta chain. This sample is drawn from a study of T cell responses to AZD1222 COVID-19 vaccine. Clones were read by immunoSEQ multiplex PCR, and TCRdb kept only the in-frame ones, dropping some. The table records around 180,000 clones, 70% to 90% of them present only once. Looked up from germline, CDR1 is MDHEN and CDR2 is SYDVKM. Trimming shortened V by 1 base and J by 4 bases, and 10 bases separated the two germline ends. The CDR3 has 14 amino acids. Sequencing was performed on peripheral blood, taken on day 0 of AZD1222 vaccination. The rearrangement joins TRBV28 to TRBJ1-1; D remains unclear. This sequence was found in an adult in good health. CDR3 in amino acids: CASSLYPGGTEAFF. In DNA, the CDR3 is TGTGCCAGCAGTTTATATCCGGGAGGCACTGAAGCTTTCTTT.